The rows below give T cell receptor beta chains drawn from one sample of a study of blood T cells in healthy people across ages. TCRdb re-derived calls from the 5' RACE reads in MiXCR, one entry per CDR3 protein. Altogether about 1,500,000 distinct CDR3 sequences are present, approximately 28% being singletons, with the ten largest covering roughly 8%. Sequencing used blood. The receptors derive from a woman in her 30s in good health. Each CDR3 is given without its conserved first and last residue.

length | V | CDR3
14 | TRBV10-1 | ASSESGTSGTYEQY
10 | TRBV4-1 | ASSRLLGPQY
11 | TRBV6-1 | ASSAGGVNIQY
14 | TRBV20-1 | SARGASGREAGEQF
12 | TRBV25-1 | ASRMTESTDTQY
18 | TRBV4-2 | ASYDYSLATTLMNTGELF
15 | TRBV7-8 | ASSMLRTSGIRNEQF
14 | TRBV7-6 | ASSPQSRLGTTEAF
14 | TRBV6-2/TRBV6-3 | ASSYSRQDPSYEQY
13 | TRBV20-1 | SARPYHSTYNEQF
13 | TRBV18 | ASHVRGQGSNEQF
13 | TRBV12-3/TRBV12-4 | ASQDSATGANVLT
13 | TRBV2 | ASSNNGASNQPQH
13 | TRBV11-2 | ASSLGGGGVNEQF
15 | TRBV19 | ASSMPTTSRAREGYT
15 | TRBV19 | ASSGDRGSGLPYEQY
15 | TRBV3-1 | AGSQDELAGVYNEQF
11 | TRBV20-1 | SARGSHGETQY
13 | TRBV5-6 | ASSTGRRSTDTQY
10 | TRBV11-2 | ASTQGSDTQY
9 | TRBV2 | ASAYFNEQY
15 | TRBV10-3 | AISESSTSEVYNEQF
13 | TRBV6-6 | ASSYGGRGGTEAF
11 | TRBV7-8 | ASSLAGQGKQY
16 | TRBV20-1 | SAVGTSGSIHSYNEQF
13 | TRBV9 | ASSVGGTGGQPQH
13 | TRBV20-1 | SARDGTAGTDTQY
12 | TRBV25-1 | ASSKQGGACGYT
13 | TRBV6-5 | ASNPSRQMNTEAF
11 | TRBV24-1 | ATSDLPESEQF
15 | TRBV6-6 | ASSYSRTVTSTDTQY
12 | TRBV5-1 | ASSLVVRGSPLH
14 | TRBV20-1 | SARDVHGQTYNEQF
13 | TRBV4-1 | ASSQSDRDDQPQH
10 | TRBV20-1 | SSGTGGNEQF
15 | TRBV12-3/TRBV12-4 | ASSLWQGVRRGETQY
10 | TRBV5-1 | ASREETFEQY
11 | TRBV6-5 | ASHTGQIYGYT
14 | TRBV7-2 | ASSLARGTANEKRF
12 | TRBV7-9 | ASSTRDRGYGYT
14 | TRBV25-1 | ASSERTRGLGNEQF
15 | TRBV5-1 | ASSGTGPGEVYSPLH
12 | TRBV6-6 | ASTPVGEGEKLF
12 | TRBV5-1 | ASTLQVSRSEAF
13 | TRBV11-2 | ASTLGRGVYNEQF
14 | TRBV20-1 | SARDPVSGDPGVQY
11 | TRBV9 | ASSVTPVGEQY
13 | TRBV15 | ATGGNRLGTDTRY
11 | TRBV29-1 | SAADRGGTEAF